This T cell receptor beta chain was sequenced in a study of post-analysis software for immune sequencing data. About the research overall: Relapsing-remitting, secondary progressive and progressive-relapsing multiple sclerosis were all included among the disease courses.

Note on this clonotype: Its antigen is undetermined.

Tagging with unique molecular identifiers was a feature of the TCR beta cDNA libraries. T cells, roughly 1 to 10 million of them, yielded roughly 550,000 cDNA molecules. MiXCR, run by TCRdb on the PCR reads, gives a single entry per CDR3 protein. The table includes more than 500,000 distinct CDR3 sequences, around 31% detected once. The CDR3 spans 14 residues. Trimming stripped 7 bases from V and 2 bases from J, with 9 bases between. CDR1 is SGHTA and CDR2 is FQGNSA in the germline V gene. Study-wide findings and caveats: TRBV segments more frequent in patients than in controls numbered several and included TRBV5-6, TRBV5-1 and TRBV20-1. Same-batch preparations were strongly co-clustered by F measure. Multiple sclerosis patients showed significantly lower normalized Chao1 diversity than controls did.

This sequence was found in a girl aged 2-17 years with multiple sclerosis. The sample comprised blood. This chain joins TRBV7-2 and TRBJ2-6; no clear D. The CDR3 DNA sequence: TGTGCCAGCACCCAGACTGCTGGGGCCAACGTCCTGACTTTC. It translates to CASTQTAGANVLTF.